This T cell receptor beta chain is drawn from a study of shared clonotypes between healthy human individuals. Study findings and constraints: Sampling was confined to blood; repertoires within tissues likely differ.

The junction had 5 bases not matched to a gene; V was cut back by 4 bases and J by 5 bases. Looked up from germline, CDR1 is MDHEN and CDR2 is SYDVKM. CDR3 size: 14 residues. Sequencing was performed with immunoSEQ multiplex PCR; in TCRdb, only in-frame clones are kept and a portion is missing. The data hold approximately 2.5 million clones, with 80% to 95% observed a single time. Each sample came from a Caucasian adult donor living in Nashville, Tennessee. CD4+ cell separation produced CD45RA+ naive and CD45RA-negative memory subsets. Turning to this clone: Its antigen is unknown.

The sample consisted of naive CD4+ T cells from PBMCs. Regarding subset: CD45RA+ positively selected. The clonotype originates from a man aged 18 to 30 in good health. Some clones in this sample may be carry-over from other donors' samples. V is TRBV28 and J is TRBJ1-2; 9 nucleotides align to TRBD1. CDR3 DNA: TGTGCCAGCAGTTGGGGACAGGGCCATTATGGCTACACCTTC. This encodes CASSWGQGHYGYTF.